Shown below are 13 T cell receptor beta chains from a single sample sequenced in a study of beta chain features in type 1 diabetes (dated by TCRdb to 2017 to 2018). Antigens for these TCRs are unknown. The library was made by the immunoSEQ multiplex PCR assay. The entire amount of isolated RNA was reverse transcribed using the High Capacity cDNA Reverse Transcription Kit, so the sequenced TCRB transcripts were expressed ones. As stored in TCRdb, this immuneACCESS dataset retains in-frame rearrangements with V and J assigned. A fraction of the clones does not appear; measured against another copy, unresolved V genes explain less than half of the discrepancy, and the remainder lacks a known reason. Recorded for this sample are 500,000 to 800,000 clones; around 11% of them occurred a single time. Around 0.12% of the sample is in the top ten clones. Broad study findings and their caveats: A moderate but significant shortening of TCRB CDR3 length was observed in type 1 diabetes patients in all four CD4+ subsets.

Material for sequencing was naive CD4+ T cells from blood. This specimen's cell subset or site label, interpreted: true naive CD4+ T cells. The origin of the receptors is a man aged 25 to 45 with type 1 diabetes.

This clone was detected a few times. V and J are TRBV2 and TRBJ1-1; tentatively, D is TRBD1 (5 bases). Trimming took off 4 bases at V and 6 bases at J, with 15 bases between the two ends. The CDR3 covers 14 residues. Germline CDR1 reads SNHLY; CDR2 reads FYNNEI. The DNA of the CDR3 is TGTGCCAGCAGTGCTGCGTTCGGGGGGGCTGAAGCTTTCTTT. This encodes CASSAAFGGAEAFF.

The rearrangement links TRBV6-1 to TRBJ1-2, with D possibly matching TRBD1 (6 bases). CDR3 size: 15 residues. Trimming removed 5 bases at V and 0 bases at J, with 13 bases between. Germline values: CDR1 MNHNS, CDR2 SASEGT. The CDR3 coding sequence is TGTGCCAGCAGTCTCACAGGGACGGCTAACTATGGCTACACCTTC. This sequence encodes CASSLTGTANYGYTF.

This clone was seen more than once but under ten times. As DNA, the CDR3 is TGCAGCGTTGGGGGACAGTCTAATGAAAAACTGTTTTTT. This sequence encodes CSVGGQSNEKLFF. This rearrangement joins TRBV29-1 to TRBJ1-4, with 7 bases that match TRBD1. V trimming: 4 bases; J trimming: 3 bases; junction bases outside the gene matches: 2. Germline CDR1 reads SQVTM; CDR2 reads ANQGSEA. The CDR3 has 13 amino acids. Looking up the rest from reference TRBV29-1 and TRBJ1-4 gives the full variable domain: SAVISQKPSRDICQRGTSLTIQCQVDSQVTMMFWYRQQPGQSLTLIATANQGSEATYESGFVIDKFPISRPNLTFSTLTVSNMSPEDSSIYLCSVGGQSNEKLFFGSGTQLSVL.

The CDR3, as DNA: TGCGCCAGCAGCCGGGGCGGGTACCAAGAGACCCAGTACTTC. Translated: CASSRGGYQETQYF. The gene calls are TRBV4-3 and TRBJ2-5, with D perhaps being TRBD1 or TRBD2 (5 bases each). Germline V gene data show CDR1 as LGHNA and CDR2 as YSLEER. This CDR3 has 14 residues. Trimming took 4 bases from V and 0 from J, leaving 9 bases between them.

The chain recombines TRBV9 with TRBJ2-5; D tentatively fits TRBD1 or TRBD2 (5 bases each). CDR1 is SGDLS and CDR2 is YYNGEE in the germline V gene. The CDR3 loop spans 15 amino acids. Trimming left V 0 bases short and J 4 bases short, with 13 bases between. The DNA of the CDR3 is TGTGCCAGCAGCGTAGCCCCCCAGGGAGCAGAGACCCAGTACTTC. Protein sequence: CASSVAPQGAETQYF.

In this sample, this clone turned up a few times. J is TRBJ1-2 and V is TRBV28; 7 bases are shared with TRBD1. Germline CDR1 MDHEN, CDR2 SYDVKM. Losses at the gene ends were 8 bases for V and 3 bases for J; bases not matched to a gene: 9. The CDR3 covers 14 residues. CDR3 DNA: TGTGCCAGCGCGACAGGGAGGACGGACTATGGCTACACCTTC. It is translated as CASATGRTDYGYTF.

This clone appeared a few times. This chain joins TRBV5-6 and TRBJ1-1; unclear D gene. The CDR3 is made up of 15 amino acids. Germline V gene sequence: CDR1 SGHDT, CDR2 YYEEEE. Deletions cut 4 bases from V and 0 bases from J, with 13 bases between. The CDR3 DNA reads as TGTGCCAGCAGCCCCCCCCGGTACGTGAACACTGAAGCTTTCTTT. It codes for CASSPPRYVNTEAFF.

This clone was seen more than once but under ten times. The chain employs TRBV29-1 and TRBJ1-3; 8 positions agree with TRBD1. V shed 7 bases, J shed 0 bases, and the junction held 11 bases outside the gene matches. In germline, CDR1 is SQVTM, CDR2 ANQGSEA. The CDR3 is 16 amino acids. CDR3 residues: CSALLPTGGSGNTIYF. The CDR3 DNA sequence: TGCAGCGCTCTCCTCCCAACAGGGGGCTCTGGAAACACCATATATTTT.

The V and J genes are TRBV7-9 and TRBJ1-4, with 8 bases identical to TRBD1. With V trimmed by 3 bases and J by 8 bases, 8 bases remained unmatched. The CDR3 extends over 15 amino acids. Germline CDR1 SEHNR, CDR2 FQNEAQ (reference sequence). CDR3 amino acids: CASSFRTGIGEKLFF. In DNA form, the CDR3 reads TGTGCCAGCAGCTTTAGGACAGGGATCGGGGAAAAACTGTTTTTT.

This clone was observed once. The chain employs TRBV6-5 and TRBJ2-4; the D is unclear. The V end lost 2 bases, the J end lost 7 bases, and 12 bases lay between the germline ends. Germline loops: CDR1 MNHEY, CDR2 SVGAGI. The CDR3 spans 14 residues. CDR3 amino acids: CASSYGTNQNIQYF. As DNA, the CDR3 is TGTGCCAGCAGTTACGGCACCAATCAGAACATTCAGTACTTC.

This clone was observed a handful of times. The chain is built from TRBV9 and TRBJ1-2, with 7 bases that match TRBD1. Trimming at V came to 5 bases and at J to 4 bases, leaving 5 bases not matched to a gene. The CDR3 has 13 residues. Germline V lookup: CDR1 SGDLS, CDR2 YYNGEE. CDR3 in amino acids: CASSRDSLYGYTF. The CDR3 DNA sequence: TGTGCCAGCAGTAGGGACAGCCTCTATGGCTACACCTTC.

This clone was counted between two and nine times. This chain joins TRBV27 and TRBJ2-5; 7 bases agree with TRBD2. V dropped 2 bases and J dropped 5; count of bases not matched to a gene: 14. In germline, CDR1 is MNHEY, CDR2 SMNVEV (reference sequence). This CDR3 is built from 17 residues. The CDR3 sequence is CASSLAASGASRETQYF. CDR3 bases: TGTGCCAGCAGTTTAGCCGCCAGCGGGGCGTCGCGGGAGACCCAGTACTTC.

A few counts support this clone. This chain links TRBV5-1 with TRBJ2-2; D may be TRBD2 (5 bases). With 4 bases removed from V and 5 bases from J, the gap between germline ends came to 18 bases. The CDR3 is 16 amino acids. Germline lookup yields CDR1 SGHRS and CDR2 YFSETQ. CDR3: CASSPGPRELTGELFF. The CDR3 nucleotides are TGCGCCAGCAGCCCAGGACCGAGGGAACTGACCGGGGAGCTGTTTTTT.